Listed below are T cell receptor beta chains from one sample, sequenced in a study of blood T cells in healthy people across ages. TCRdb fed the 5' RACE reads into MiXCR, producing one record per CDR3 protein. The sample consists of about 1.1 million distinct CDR3 sequences, around two fifths of them appearing once. Sequencing input: blood. These receptors all stem from a man aged 18 to 30 in good health. CDR3s include the opening cysteine and the closing phenylalanine or tryptophan. The D gene is left open where the match is weak. Expanded clones get a size class; other rows say once, few or many, or leave the size out.

TRBV5-6	-	-	TRBJ2-2	CASSSLRDTGELFF	TGTGCCAGCAGTTCGCTAAGGGACACCGGGGAGCTGTTTTTT
TRBV27	-	-	TRBJ1-5	CASSLLYDQPQHF	TGCGCCAGCAGTTTACTTTATGATCAGCCCCAGCATTTT
TRBV7-2	-	-	TRBJ2-2	CASSLVQDNTGELFF	TGTGCCAGCAGCTTAGTACAGGACAACACCGGGGAGCTGTTTTTT
TRBV4-2	-	-	TRBJ1-1	CASSQPRQNTEAFF	TGTGCCAGCAGCCAACCGCGACAGAACACTGAAGCTTTCTTT
TRBV10-2	-	-	TRBJ2-1	CASSESPSGVSNEQFF	TGCGCCAGCAGTGAGTCGCCCAGCGGTGTGTCCAATGAGCAGTTCTTC
TRBV28	-	-	TRBJ1-5	CASSAVGGSNQPQHF	TGTGCCAGCAGTGCGGTAGGGGGAAGCAATCAGCCCCAGCATTTT
TRBV4-3	-	few	TRBJ2-7	CASSQDLGVREQYF	TGCGCCAGCAGCCAAGATTTAGGGGTGCGCGAGCAGTACTTC
TRBV5-6	-	few	TRBJ1-5	CASSKLSNQPQHF	TGTGCCAGCAGTAAGTTGAGCAATCAGCCCCAGCATTTT
TRBV11-2	-	-	TRBJ2-5	CASSSQPVETQYF	TGTGCCAGCAGCTCCCAACCCGTTGAGACCCAGTACTTC
TRBV29-1	-	-	TRBJ2-4	CSVAPGGAKNIQYF	TGCAGCGTTGCGCCAGGGGGGGCCAAAAACATTCAGTACTTC
TRBV19	TRBD1	-	TRBJ2-6	CASGQGPGANVLTF	TGTGCCAGTGGACAGGGTCCTGGGGCCAACGTCCTGACTTTC
TRBV12-3/TRBV12-4	-	-	TRBJ2-7	CAISLDGTPSYNEQYF	TGTGCCATCAGTTTAGACGGGACACCCTCCTACAATGAGCAGTACTTC
TRBV7-9	-	few	TRBJ2-5	CASSLDRRVSVSGETQYF	TGTGCCAGCAGCTTAGATAGGAGGGTATCGGTCTCGGGAGAGACCCAGTACTTC
TRBV7-2	-	-	TRBJ2-3	CASSSGGLNTQYF	TGTGCCAGCAGTAGTGGGGGTCTGAATACGCAGTATTTT
TRBV7-2	TRBD1	-	TRBJ1-1	CASSSPDRAPYTEAFF	TGTGCCAGCAGCTCTCCAGACAGGGCGCCCTACACTGAAGCTTTCTTT
TRBV28	TRBD1	-	TRBJ1-2	CASNNPRPRGLGYTF	TGTGCCAGCAACAATCCTCGGCCAAGGGGGCTTGGCTACACCTTC
TRBV7-2	TRBD2	many	TRBJ2-3	CASSYSTSGTDTQYF	TGTGCCAGCAGTTACTCGACTAGCGGCACAGATACGCAGTATTTT
TRBV29-1	-	few	TRBJ1-2	CSVPGLHGYTF	TGCAGCGTGCCGGGACTTCATGGCTACACCTTC
TRBV7-9	-	-	TRBJ2-1	CASSPIATTNNEQFF	TGTGCCAGCAGCCCGATTGCGACTACGAACAATGAGCAGTTCTTC
TRBV2	TRBD2	-	TRBJ2-5	CATDGGVETQYF	TGTGCCACAGACGGGGGGGTAGAGACCCAGTACTTC
TRBV10-3	-	few	TRBJ1-4	CAISGPGPNEKLFF	TGTGCCATCAGTGGCCCGGGACCTAATGAAAAACTGTTTTTT
TRBV7-2	TRBD1	few	TRBJ2-4	CASSLDRGRDSIAKNIQYF	TGTGCCAGCAGCTTAGACAGGGGGCGCGATTCGATCGCCAAAAACATTCAGTACTTC
TRBV4-1	-	-	TRBJ2-3	CASSHRLQSTDTQYF	TGCGCCAGCAGCCATCGACTACAGTCCACAGATACGCAGTATTTT
TRBV7-2	-	few	TRBJ2-3	CGSAPSTDTQYF	TGTGGTAGCGCACCTAGCACAGATACGCAGTATTTT
TRBV7-8	-	few	TRBJ2-6	CASSARSGANVLTF	TGTGCCAGCAGCGCGCGCTCTGGGGCCAACGTCCTGACTTTC
TRBV27	-	-	TRBJ1-2	CASSKNQGGGYTF	TGTGCCAGCAGTAAAAATCAGGGAGGCGGCTACACCTTC
TRBV9	-	-	TRBJ2-7	CASSVAAGKSYEQYF	TGTGCCAGCAGCGTAGCTGCGGGGAAGTCCTACGAGCAGTACTTC
TRBV27	-	-	TRBJ1-2	CASSLTMSGALSYGYTF	TGTGCCAGCAGTTTAACGATGTCAGGGGCCCTTAGTTATGGCTACACCTTC
TRBV29-1	-	-	TRBJ1-4	CSALLQAGAKEKLFF	TGCAGCGCGCTGTTGCAGGCAGGGGCTAAGGAAAAACTGTTTTTT
TRBV13	-	-	TRBJ1-1	CASSSPDNTEAFF	TGTGCCAGCAGCTCCCCAGATAACACTGAAGCTTTCTTT